This paragraph covers one TCR beta chain sequence. A read error may produce the germline difference seen at one junction end. The CDR3 is made up of 16 amino acids. CDR1 is KGHSH and CDR2 is LQKENI in the germline V gene. This sample was taken from a study of blood T cell repertoires in COVID-19. Study in general: Sources were T cells, B-cell-depleted T cells, or PBMCs; the material itself was cDNA or gDNA.

Per the original methods: Using reference gene primer amplification, nucleated cell counts were estimated. The data were produced by immunoSEQ multiplex PCR, yet TCRdb's version contains in-frame clones alone and is incomplete. For V, J and clone size, that table is used; D and trimming come from the DNA. Of 150,000 to 200,000 clones in the sample, around 84% were seen once. The material sequenced was peripheral blood. This sequence was found in a woman in her seventies with COVID-19, enrolled during active disease. The chain recombines TRBV18 with TRBJ2-5; 12 nucleotides agree with TRBD2. The CDR3 DNA follows: TGTGCCAGCTCGCCACTTCTAGCGGGGGGGCAAGAGACCCAGTACTTC. Translated: CASSPLLAGGQETQYF.